These 10 T cell receptor beta chains originate from one sample sequenced in a study of T-cell memory formation after mild COVID-19. TCRdb processed the 5' RACE reads anew with MiXCR; each CDR3 protein has one entry. The table lists 350,000 or so distinct CDR3 sequences, 10% to 15% of them singletons, with roughly a fifth in the top ten. The sequenced sample consisted of PBMCs or a T cell subset sorted from them (not recorded which). These receptors all stem from a man younger than 35 who had mild COVID-19 (a few samples of this study predate the infection). Cell type and time point are not known.

The J gene is TRBJ1-2, the V gene TRBV23-1; weak D call: TRBD1 (5 bases). TRBV23-1 is noted as an ORF with a role that remains uncertain. V shed 7 bases and J shed 5 bases, with 20 bases lying between them. The CDR3 sequence is 15 residues long. CDR3 nucleotide sequence: TGCGCCAGCATAAGGCGGGGCAGCCACCCATATGGCTACACCTTC. Its translation is CASIRRGSHPYGYTF.

V usage is TRBV12-3 or TRBV12-4 and J usage is TRBJ2-1; no definite D call. Trimming removed 2 bases at V and 2 bases at J, with 7 bases between. The CDR3 spans 14 residues. CDR3 coding DNA: TGTGCCAGCAGTTTAAATGGGGCCTACAATGAGCAGTTCTTC. Encoded protein: CASSLNGAYNEQFF.

J is TRBJ2-2 and V is TRBV5-6; maybe TRBD2 (6 bases). CDR3 length: 16 amino acids. The V gene lost 2 bases and the J gene lost 2 bases, with 13 bases spanning the gap. The germline V gene has CDR1 SGHDT and CDR2 YYEEEE. The CDR3 loop is CASSFVRDSNTGELFF. The DNA of the CDR3 is TGTGCCAGCAGCTTTGTTCGGGACTCAAACACCGGGGAGCTGTTTTTT.

This rearrangement joins TRBV5-1 to TRBJ2-5, with D possibly TRBD2 on 6 matching bases. CDR3 size: 15 residues. Trimming took off 2 bases at V and 3 bases at J, with 14 bases between the two ends. Germline CDR1 is SGHRS and CDR2 is YFSETQ. This CDR3 is CASSFLGGNEETQYF. The CDR3 bases are TGCGCCAGCAGCTTCCTTGGGGGGAACGAAGAGACCCAGTACTTC.

This clonotype was found a few times. The chain employs TRBV20-1 and TRBJ1-6; possible D gene TRBD1, 5 bases. The germline gives CDR1 DFQATT, CDR2 SNEGSKA (reference sequence). Trimming left V 3 bases short and J 0 bases short, with 9 bases between. The CDR3 consists of 15 residues. The CDR3 loop reads CSARRGGSYNSPLHF. As DNA, the CDR3 is TGCAGTGCTAGGCGGGGCGGCTCCTATAATTCACCCCTCCACTTT.

The J gene is TRBJ2-5, the V gene TRBV4-2, with 8 bases lining up with TRBD2. This CDR3 has 15 amino acids. Germline values: CDR1 LGHNA, CDR2 YNFKEQ. After removal of 4 bases from V and 3 bases from J, the junction contained 7 bases not matched to a gene. As DNA, the CDR3 is TGTGCCAGCAGCCCGAGCGGGGGCCTAGAAGAGACCCAGTACTTC. This translates into CASSPSGGLEETQYF.

CDR3 sequence reads: CASSFGLRETQYF. DNA of the CDR3: TGTGCCAGCAGCTTCGGACTTAGGGAGACCCAGTACTTC. This chain uses TRBV5-5 with TRBJ2-5; D perhaps matches TRBD2 (5 bases). This CDR3 comprises 13 residues. Deletions cut 2 bases from V and 5 bases from J, with 10 bases between. CDR1 is SGHKS and CDR2 is YYEKEE in the germline V gene (reference sequence).

V usage is TRBV7-9 and J usage is TRBJ1-6, with 8 bases matching TRBD1. CDR3 length: 15 residues. Trimming removed 6 bases from V and 10 bases from J; junction bases left unmatched: 11. Per the germline V gene, CDR1 is SEHNR and CDR2 is FQNEAQ (reference sequence). The CDR3 sequence: CASSKTQGAESPLHF. For the CDR3, the DNA is TGTGCCAGCAGTAAGACCCAGGGGGCTGAATCACCCCTCCACTTT.

There are a few counts of this clonotype. This chain uses TRBV2 with TRBJ1-5; D remains ambiguous. The CDR3 totals 14 residues. Germline values: CDR1 SNHLY, CDR2 FYNNEI. Between the trimmed V and J ends, which lost 3 bases and 1 base, there was a span of 7 bases. DNA of the CDR3: TGTGCCAGCAGTGACATCGTCAGCAATCAGCCCCAGCATTTT. Translated: CASSDIVSNQPQHF.

The chain combines TRBV7-9 with TRBJ2-5, with 8 bases aligning to TRBD1. Germline lookup yields CDR1 SEHNR and CDR2 FQNEAQ (reference sequence). The CDR3 runs to 17 residues. J lost 4 bases, V lost 5 bases, and 15 bases had no gene match. The CDR3 sequence: CASSVTGTGYPGETQYF. DNA for the CDR3: TGTGCCAGCAGCGTCACCGGGACAGGCTACCCTGGAGAGACCCAGTACTTC.